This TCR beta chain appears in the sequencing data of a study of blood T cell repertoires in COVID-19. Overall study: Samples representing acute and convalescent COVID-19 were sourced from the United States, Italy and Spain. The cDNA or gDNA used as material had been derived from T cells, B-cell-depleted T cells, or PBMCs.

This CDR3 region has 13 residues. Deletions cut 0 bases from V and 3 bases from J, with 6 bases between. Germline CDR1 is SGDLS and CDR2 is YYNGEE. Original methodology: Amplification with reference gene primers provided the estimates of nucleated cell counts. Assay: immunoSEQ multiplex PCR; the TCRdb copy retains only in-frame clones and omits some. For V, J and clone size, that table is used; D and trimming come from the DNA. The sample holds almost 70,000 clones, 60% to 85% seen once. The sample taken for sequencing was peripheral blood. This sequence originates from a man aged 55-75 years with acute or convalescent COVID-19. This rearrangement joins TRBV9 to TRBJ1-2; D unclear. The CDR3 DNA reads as TGTGCCAGCAGCGTAGAGTCAGACTATGGCTACACCTTC. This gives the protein CASSVESDYGYTF. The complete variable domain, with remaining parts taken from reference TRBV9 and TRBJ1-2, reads DSGVTQTPKHLITATGQRVTLRCSPRSGDLSVYWYQQSLDQGLQFLIQYYNGEERAKGNILERFSAQQFPDLHSELNLSSLELGDSALYFCASSVESDYGYTFGSGTRLTVV.